The following is a TCR beta chain sequence with its context. The antigen remains unidentified. Amplification used 60 Vbeta primers and 13 Jbeta primers. TCRdb's copy holds only in-frame clones and misses some; the assay was immunoSEQ multiplex PCR. In the table there are around 63,000 clones, 78% of which are singletons. The sample comes from a study of cytomegalovirus exposure and HLA in healthy donors. The study, taken as a whole, reports: Previous analysis showed most TCR beta V segments were productive about 90% or about 30% of the time. HLA alleles showed associations with some 17,000 TCR beta sequences in a later analysis, at a 0.05 false discovery rate.

The sample was PBMCs. The TCR sequence derives from a man aged 40-49 years in good health and CMV-seronegative.

CDR3 coding DNA: TGCGCCAGCAGCTGGGCTAGCGCCTCCAGAGCGGATGAGCAGTTCTTC. This encodes CASSWASASRADEQFF. The gene calls are TRBV5-1 and TRBJ2-1; a possible D gene is TRBD2 (6 bases). The CDR3 sequence is 16 residues long. V was clipped by 3 bases and J by 8 bases, with 21 bases between them. The germline gives CDR1 SGHRS, CDR2 YFSETQ.